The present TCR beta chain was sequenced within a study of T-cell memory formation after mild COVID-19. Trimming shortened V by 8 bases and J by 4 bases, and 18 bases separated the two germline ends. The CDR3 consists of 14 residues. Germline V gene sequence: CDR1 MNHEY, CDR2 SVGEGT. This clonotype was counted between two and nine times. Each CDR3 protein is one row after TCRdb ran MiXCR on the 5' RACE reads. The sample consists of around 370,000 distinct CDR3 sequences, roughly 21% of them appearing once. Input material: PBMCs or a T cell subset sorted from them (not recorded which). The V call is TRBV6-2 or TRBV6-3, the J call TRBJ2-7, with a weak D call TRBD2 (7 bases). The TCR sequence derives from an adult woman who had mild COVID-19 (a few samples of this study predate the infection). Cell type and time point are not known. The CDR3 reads CASRKPGGAYEQYF. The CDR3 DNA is TGTGCCAGCCGAAAACCGGGGGGCGCGTACGAGCAGTACTTC.